This record concerns one TCR beta chain sequence. Germline V lookup: CDR1 KGHDR, CDR2 SFDVKD. The germline V and J ends were trimmed by 6 bases and 0 bases, with 10 bases remaining between them. The length of the CDR3 is 15 residues. The data were obtained in a study of low-dose radiotherapy and immunotherapy resistance in tumors. Study-wide background: It was every two weeks, one day before radiation and immunotherapy, that intravenous cyclophosphamide 200 mg/m2 was given.

Time point specified: before trial treatment. For amplifying TCRs, the PCR ran for approximately 21 cycles with Phusion, which was used together with a constant-region primer and the adapter on the V primers. TCRdb called the reads again in MiXCR, with one record for every CDR3 protein. The sample contains tens of thousands of distinct CDR3 sequences, around 11% of which appear only once. Sample: PBMCs, taken before treatment. The chain employs TRBV24-1 and TRBJ2-2; the D is unclear. The receptor's source is a female donor with ovarian cancer. As DNA, the CDR3 is TGTGCCACCAGTTCGGTAACAACGAACACCGGGGAGCTGTTTTTT. Translation: CATSSVTTNTGELFF.